A single sample gave rise to the 28 T cell receptor beta chains below, sequenced in a study of regulatory T cells in long-lasting Graves disease. The sample's time point: newly diagnosed GD, antithyroid drugs for less than 3 months. Isolated PBMC RNA provided the starting material for the TCR library. Library construction for TCR beta used iRepertoire HTBI primers and Arm-PCR of CDR3 regions. TCRdb fed the multiplex PCR reads into MiXCR, producing one record per CDR3 protein. The top ten clones hold roughly 25% of a sample with roughly 530,000 distinct CDR3 sequences, more than 15% of them seen once. The sample was also linked to a second study, of T cells in Graves' hyperthyroidism and ophthalmopathy.

The specimen comprised peripheral blood mononuclear cells (PBMCs), sampled at new diagnosis, from a patient treated with antithyroid drugs. These receptors were taken from a woman aged 40 to 65 with Graves disease.

The V call is TRBV27, the J call TRBJ1-2; possible D gene TRBD1, 5 bases. The CDR3 runs 15 residues. Trimming took off 0 bases at V and 7 bases at J, with 15 bases between the two ends. Germline values: CDR1 MNHEY, CDR2 SMNVEV (reference sequence). The CDR3 region is CASSLSSQGAGGYTF. CDR3 nucleotide sequence: TGTGCCAGCAGTTTATCGAGCCAGGGCGCCGGTGGCTACACCTTC.

At least ten counts were recorded for this clonotype. This chain uses TRBV11-2 with TRBJ2-4; D not resolved. CDR1 and CDR2 from the germline V gene are SGHAT and FQNNGV. The CDR3 has 13 amino acids. Trimming stripped 1 base from V and 7 bases from J, with 8 bases between. The CDR3 sequence: CASSLVGQNIQYF. The CDR3 region has the DNA TGTGCCAGCAGCTTAGTTGGGCAGAACATTCAGTACTTC.

About this clonotype itself: A much larger clonotype is one base distant, so this may be a read error. The CDR3 loop is CASSHSGVGYTEAFF. The CDR3 nucleotides are TGTGCCAGCAGCCATTCCGGGGTGGGGTACACTGAAGCTTTCTTT. The V and J genes are TRBV3-1 and TRBJ1-1, with D unresolved. Trimming stripped 3 bases from V and 3 bases from J, with 14 bases between. Germline values: CDR1 LGHDT, CDR2 YNNKEL (reference sequence). The CDR3 covers 15 residues.

This clonotype appeared a few times. V and J are TRBV2 and TRBJ1-5; 7 bases are a match to TRBD1. Per germline, CDR1 SNHLY and CDR2 FYNNEI. V lost 6 bases and J lost 6; bases outside the gene matches: 2. The CDR3 loop spans 12 amino acids. The CDR3 is CASRGTAQPQHF. CDR3 nucleotides: TGTGCCAGCAGGGGGACAGCTCAGCCCCAGCATTTT.

This chain connects TRBV12-3 or TRBV12-4 to TRBJ1-3; D remains ambiguous. The CDR3 has 16 residues. The V and J ends lost 3 bases and 0 bases respectively, with 12 bases between them. The DNA for the CDR3 is TGTGCCAGCAGTTTCGTGCGTACAGACTCTGGAAACACCATATATTTT. Protein: CASSFVRTDSGNTIYF.

This rearrangement joins TRBV9 to TRBJ2-5, with 9 bases fitting TRBD2. The CDR3 runs 14 residues. CDR1 SGDLS and CDR2 YYNGEE come from the germline V gene. J was trimmed by 4 bases and V by 2 bases; bases with no gene match: 3. CDR3 sequence: CASSVMTSGETQYF. In DNA, the CDR3 is TGTGCCAGCAGCGTGATGACTAGCGGAGAGACCCAGTACTTC.

The chain couples TRBV12-3 or TRBV12-4 to TRBJ2-7; 8 bases line up with TRBD2. The junction had 6 bases not matched to a gene; V was cut back by 6 bases and J by 2 bases. The length of the CDR3 is 14 residues. CDR3 bases: TGTGCCAGCAGCCCACTAGCGGAGGCCTACGAGCAGTACTTC. Protein product: CASSPLAEAYEQYF.

This clonotype has ten or more counts. The chain recombines TRBV30 with TRBJ1-1, with a tentative D call TRBD1 (5 bases). The CDR3 length is 11 residues. Germline V lookup: CDR1 GTSNPN, CDR2 SVGIG (reference sequence). Trimming took off 3 bases at V and 5 bases at J, with 7 bases between the two ends. The CDR3 reads CAWSRETEAFF. DNA of the CDR3: TGTGCCTGGAGCAGGGAAACTGAAGCTTTCTTT.

This clonotype was detected only a few times. The gene calls are TRBV5-5 and TRBJ2-7; D might be TRBD1 (6 bases). The CDR3 consists of 16 residues. V lost 4 bases and J lost 2, with 19 bases in between. In germline, CDR1 is SGHKS, CDR2 YYEKEE (reference sequence). The DNA for the CDR3 is TGTGCCAGCAGCCCGCGGGTAGTGGGGGCCACCTACGAGCAGTACTTC. Translated, it gives CASSPRVVGATYEQYF.

This sequence joins TRBV10-3 and TRBJ2-6; possible D gene TRBD1, 6 bases. The CDR3 is 16 amino acids. CDR1 and CDR2 (germline): ENHRY, SYGVKD. The V and J ends lost 2 bases and 7 bases respectively, with 15 bases between them. The CDR3, as DNA: TGTGCCATCAGTGAGGGGTTCGGACAGAGAGCCAACGTCCTGACTTTC. Translating gives CAISEGFGQRANVLTF.

This clonotype was recorded at least ten times. This rearrangement joins TRBV30 to TRBJ1-5; D call uncertain. Germline lookup yields CDR1 GTSNPN and CDR2 SVGIG (reference sequence). V lost 3 bases to trimming and J lost 1 base, with 10 bases between them. The CDR3 is made up of 14 amino acids. CDR3 residues: CAWSYFASNQPQHF. The CDR3 region has the DNA TGTGCCTGGAGCTATTTTGCGAGCAATCAGCCCCAGCATTTT. The variable domain in full, completed from reference TRBV30 and TRBJ1-5, reads SQTIHQWPATLVQPVGSPLSLECTVEGTSNPNLYWYRQAAGRGLQLLFYSVGIGQISSEVPQNLSASRPQDRQFILSSKKLLLSDSGFYLCAWSYFASNQPQHFGDGTRLSIL.

At least ten counts were recorded for this clonotype. The chain couples TRBV28 to TRBJ2-7; the D gene is possibly TRBD2 (5 bases). V was clipped by 3 bases and J by 2 bases, with 14 bases between them. Germline lookup yields CDR1 MDHEN and CDR2 SYDVKM. The CDR3 contains 15 residues. CDR3 in DNA: TGTGCCAGCAGTTTTCTAGCCTCGGGCCCCTACGAGCAGTACTTC. Translated: CASSFLASGPYEQYF.

This clonotype was observed at least ten times. The rearrangement uses TRBV2 and TRBJ1-5, with TRBD1 matching over 8 bases. The trim removed 5 bases at V and 6 bases at J, leaving 6 bases unmatched. The CDR3 extends over 14 amino acids. Germline CDR1 is SNHLY and CDR2 is FYNNEI. The CDR3 region has the DNA TGTGCCAGCAGTCAACAGGGGGTAGGTCAGCCCCAGCATTTT. The encoded protein is CASSQQGVGQPQHF.

As regards this clonotype: Since a much larger clone is just one base distant, this may be a read error. This chain links TRBV6-5 with TRBJ2-1; TRBD1 matches at 7 bases. CDR3 length equals 14 residues. Per germline, CDR1 MNHEY and CDR2 SVGAGI. The trim removed 4 bases at V and 10 bases at J, leaving 10 bases unmatched. CDR3 sequence: CASSSSTGSYEQFF. The CDR3 region has the DNA TGTGCCAGCAGTTCCTCGACAGGGAGTTACGAGCAGTTCTTC.

This clonotype was found many times. This sequence joins TRBV6-1 and TRBJ1-4; maybe TRBD1 (6 bases). The CDR3 totals 14 residues. Germline-derived CDR1 and CDR2 are MNHNS and SASEGT. V was trimmed by 10 bases and J by 5 bases, leaving 17 bases between them. As DNA, the CDR3 is TGTGCCACGGCACGGGGGGGCTCAAATGAAAAACTGTTTTTT. Translating gives CATARGGSNEKLFF.

With regard to this clonotype: Since the CDR3 does not end with the conserved phenylalanine or tryptophan, this likely comes from a read error. This chain uses TRBV5-5 with TRBJ2-7; 8 bases agree with TRBD1. This CDR3 region has 14 residues. Germline-derived CDR1 and CDR2 are SGHKS and YYEKEE (reference sequence). The V segment lost 1 base and the J segment 3 bases; nucleotides outside the gene matches: 3. CDR3 region: CASSLTQGDYEQYL. Here the CDR3 DNA reads TGTGCCAGCAGCTTGACACAGGGGGACTACGAGCAGTACCTC.

This clonotype has only a few counts. This rearrangement joins TRBV7-2 to TRBJ1-2, with 8 bases lining up with TRBD1. The length of the CDR3 is 18 residues. CDR1 is SGHTA and CDR2 is FQGNSA in the germline V gene. With 5 bases clipped from V and 4 bases from J, the junction kept 18 bases outside the gene matches. CDR3 residues: CASSKRALTGVMVYGYTF. The CDR3 region has the DNA TGTGCCAGCAGCAAAAGAGCCCTGACAGGGGTTATGGTCTATGGCTACACCTTC.

This clonotype has at least ten counts. The chain employs TRBV12-3 or TRBV12-4 and TRBJ1-5, with 7 bases aligning to TRBD1. The ends lost 6 bases at V and 4 bases at J; junction bases unmatched: 6. The CDR3 runs to 14 residues. Here the CDR3 DNA reads TGTGCCAGCAGGGGACAGACTTTAAATCAGCCCCAGCATTTT. This translates into CASRGQTLNQPQHF.

The rearrangement uses TRBV6-9 and TRBJ1-4; D is possibly TRBD1 (5 bases). The germline V gene encodes CDR1 MNHGY and CDR2 SVAAGI. CDR3 length: 16 residues. V gave up 3 bases and J gave up 7 bases, with 18 bases separating them. The CDR3 DNA sequence: TGTGCCAGCAGTTACCCGACAGCCGAGGCTAGTGAAAAACTGTTTTTT. It is translated as CASSYPTAEASEKLFF.

This clonotype was recorded a few times. The chain couples TRBV4-1 to TRBJ2-5; D unresolved. CDR1 MGHRA and CDR2 YSYEKL come from the germline V gene. This CDR3 is 15 amino acids long. V lost 1 base and J lost 4, with 13 bases in between. The CDR3 is CASSQAPSKGETQYF. The CDR3 DNA is TGCGCCAGCAGCCAAGCTCCCTCGAAAGGAGAGACCCAGTACTTC.

In this sample, this clonotype turned up many times. The rearrangement links TRBV5-1 to TRBJ2-3; TRBD1 agrees at 7 bases. Germline-derived CDR1 and CDR2 are SGHRS and YFSETQ. V dropped 4 bases and J dropped 0; count of bases not matched to a gene: 5. The CDR3 totals 15 residues. CDR3 region: CASSRDSISTDTQYF. The DNA for the CDR3 is TGCGCCAGCAGCCGGGACAGCATAAGCACAGATACGCAGTATTTT. The full variable domain, with the rest looked up from reference TRBV5-1 and TRBJ2-3, is KAGVTQTPRYLIKTRGQQVTLSCSPISGHRSVSWYQQTPGQGLQFLFEYFSETQRNKGNFPGRFSGRQFSNSRSEMNVSTLELGDSALYLCASSRDSISTDTQYFGPGTRLTVL.

This clonotype has a handful of counts. V gene TRBV12-3 or TRBV12-4 combines with J gene TRBJ2-1, with D tentatively TRBD1 (5 bases). This CDR3 contains 16 residues. Trimming removed 6 bases at V and 0 bases at J, with 15 bases between. In nucleotides, the CDR3 is TGTGCCAGCAGCCCCTGGGGCAGCCTCTCCTACAATGAGCAGTTCTTC. It translates to CASSPWGSLSYNEQFF.

The gene calls are TRBV29-1 and TRBJ1-1; D remains ambiguous. Germline loops: CDR1 SQVTM, CDR2 ANQGSEA. This CDR3 region has 11 residues. V lost 2 bases and J 10 bases, leaving 11 bases between the germline ends. CDR3 in amino acids: CSVESLSGAFF. The CDR3, as DNA: TGCAGCGTTGAATCTCTCTCGGGAGCTTTCTTT. The variable domain in full, completed from reference TRBV29-1 and TRBJ1-1, reads SAVISQKPSRDICQRGTSLTIQCQVDSQVTMMFWYRQQPGQSLTLIATANQGSEATYESGFVIDKFPISRPNLTFSTLTVSNMSPEDSSIYLCSVESLSGAFFGQGTRLTVV.

The rearrangement uses TRBV2 and TRBJ1-5; tentative D call: TRBD1 (6 bases). The CDR3 totals 17 residues. The V end was cut by 0 bases, the J end by 2 bases, with 14 bases between. CDR1 and CDR2 from the germline V gene are SNHLY and FYNNEI. CDR3 sequence: CASSEALGGSGNQPQHF. DNA for the CDR3: TGTGCCAGCAGTGAAGCGCTAGGGGGTTCGGGCAATCAGCCCCAGCATTTT.

This clonotype was detected many times. The V call is TRBV12-5, the J call TRBJ1-1, with D hard to call. The CDR3 is 17 amino acids. The germline CDR1 and CDR2 sequences are LGHNT and FRNRAP. V lost 4 bases, J lost 8 bases, and 26 bases lay in between. The CDR3 spells CASGWPPTGSRGAEAFF. CDR3 DNA sequence: TGTGCTAGTGGTTGGCCCCCAACCGGGTCCCGAGGTGCGGAAGCTTTCTTT.

The J gene is TRBJ2-4, the V gene TRBV19; TRBD1 or TRBD2 may be the D gene (5 bases each). Germline V gene data show CDR1 as LNHDA and CDR2 as SQIVND (reference sequence). The CDR3 is made up of 15 amino acids. V was cut by 3 bases and J by 2 bases, with 11 bases left in between. CDR3 loop: CASSIVSGPKNIQYF. CDR3 DNA: TGTGCCAGTAGTATCGTCTCGGGACCCAAAAACATTCAGTACTTC. Variable domain in full (rest from reference TRBV19 and TRBJ2-4): DGGITQSPKYLFRKEGQNVTLSCEQNLNHDAMYWYRQDPGQGLRLIYYSQIVNDFQKGDIAEGYSVSREKKESFPLTVTSAQKNPTAFYLCASSIVSGPKNIQYFGAGTRLSVL.

This clonotype was found a few times. V is TRBV28 and J is TRBJ2-1; 16 nucleotides align to TRBD2. V lost 4 bases, J lost 7 bases, and 4 bases stayed unmatched. Germline values: CDR1 MDHEN, CDR2 SYDVKM. The CDR3 spans 16 residues. The CDR3 bases are TGTGCCAGCAGTTCCCCGGGACTAGCGGGGGGGAATGAGCAGTTCTTC. This codes for CASSSPGLAGGNEQFF. Looking up the rest from reference TRBV28 and TRBJ2-1 gives the full variable domain: DVKVTQSSRYLVKRTGEKVFLECVQDMDHENMFWYRQDPGLGLRLIYFSYDVKMKEKGDIPEGYSVSREKKERFSLILESASTNQTSMYLCASSSPGLAGGNEQFFGPGTRLTVL.

This clonotype was recorded a few times. The rearrangement links TRBV18 to TRBJ1-3; D gene unclear. In germline, CDR1 is KGHSH, CDR2 LQKENI. The CDR3 is 16 residues long. Trimming took off 1 base at V and 0 bases at J, with 10 bases between the two ends. The CDR3 DNA is TGTGCCAGCTCACCACAGGGTACGGCCTCTGGAAACACCATATATTTT. This encodes CASSPQGTASGNTIYF.